One sample yielded the 14 T cell receptor beta chains listed below, sequenced in a study of T cells expressing NK-cell markers. For each CDR3 protein, TCRdb gives one entry from its re-call of the 5' RACE reads, without DNA. The sample table includes 300,000 to 500,000 distinct CDR3 sequences. The specimen was blood T cells: a sorted CD56 or NKG2C T cell subset, CD4+ or CD8+ T cells, or bulk PBMC T cells (not recorded which). The receptors stem from a woman between 50 and 59 years old in good health.

CDR3 amino acids: CASSLLQVSYEQYF. V and J are TRBV28 and TRBJ2-7. CDR3 size: 14 residues. Per germline, CDR1 MDHEN and CDR2 SYDVKM.

J is TRBJ2-1 and V is TRBV9. The CDR3 consists of 13 residues. Germline CDR1 reads SGDLS; CDR2 reads YYNGEE. The CDR3 sequence is CASSVTRTNEQFF.

This chain connects TRBV3-1 to TRBJ2-1; TCRdb indicates TRBD1, and absent DNA this call remains unverified. The CDR3 loop spans 15 amino acids. The germline V gene encodes CDR1 LGHDT and CDR2 YNNKEL (reference sequence). The CDR3 loop reads CASSQELQGQDEQFF.

CDR3 in amino acids: CASGQGNLKETQYF. The chain employs TRBV10-1 and TRBJ2-5; TCRdb's D gene call, TRBD1, goes unchecked for lack of DNA. The CDR3 consists of 14 residues. The germline V gene has CDR1 WNHNN and CDR2 SYGVQD (reference sequence).

The chain combines TRBV20-1 with TRBJ1-4; TCRdb names TRBD1, which stays unverified in the absence of DNA. CDR3 length: 14 residues. Germline CDR1 reads DFQATT; CDR2 reads SNEGSKA (reference sequence). The CDR3 is CSARAQGDHEKLFF.

The J gene is TRBJ1-5, the V gene TRBV29-1; TCRdb calls TRBD1, which cannot be checked without DNA. The CDR3 is 13 amino acids. Germline CDR1 is SQVTM and CDR2 is ANQGSEA. The CDR3: CSVGDGGNQPQHF.

This sequence joins TRBV27 and TRBJ2-1; checking the TCRdb D call of TRBD1 is not possible without DNA. The CDR3 extends over 16 amino acids. Germline V gene sequence: CDR1 MNHEY, CDR2 SMNVEV (reference sequence). This chain's CDR3 is CASSFFGGTYYNEQFF.

The CDR3 protein is CASSLMGEQYF. The rearrangement joins TRBV12-3 or TRBV12-4 to TRBJ2-3; absent DNA, TCRdb's TRBD1 call cannot be checked. This CDR3 is built from 11 residues.

The J gene is TRBJ1-1, the V gene TRBV7-9; TCRdb selects TRBD1, and the lack of DNA leaves this call unchecked. The V gene's germline CDR1 is SEHNR and CDR2 FQNEAQ (reference sequence). CDR3 length: 13 amino acids. The CDR3 loop reads CASSLAGAREAFF.

This chain links TRBV5-1 with TRBJ1-1; no DNA is available, so the TRBD1 call from TCRdb remains unchecked. This CDR3 spans 15 amino acids. CDR1 and CDR2 (germline): SGHRS, YFSETQ. The CDR3: CASSLAGAVNTEAFF.

The chain joins TRBV14 to TRBJ2-3. The CDR3 is made up of 13 amino acids. CDR1 is SGHDN, CDR2 FVKESK, per germline. The CDR3 spells CASSRLVTDTQYF.

The V and J genes are TRBV5-5 and TRBJ2-1. Germline CDR1 SGHKS, CDR2 YYEKEE (reference sequence). CDR3 size: 14 residues. The CDR3 is CASSFGGLVNEQFF.

This chain connects TRBV5-5 to TRBJ1-2; TCRdb reports TRBD1, a call that lacks DNA to check it against. Germline V gene sequence: CDR1 SGHKS, CDR2 YYEKEE (reference sequence). CDR3 length: 14 amino acids. CDR3 loop: CASRAPGQGYGYTF.

The chain links TRBV2 to TRBJ2-1. Germline lookup yields CDR1 SNHLY and CDR2 FYNNEI. This CDR3 is 14 amino acids long. The CDR3: CASSVRLTHNEQFF.